Below are 15 T cell receptor beta chains sequenced from a single sample in a study of blood T cell repertoires in COVID-19. Profiling relied on immunoSEQ multiplex PCR, and the TCRdb table lists in-frame clones only, not all of them. The top ten clones hold 7.4% of a sample with around 220,000 clones, approximately 80% of them seen once. Sequenced sample: PBMCs or T cells enriched from blood (not recorded which). All receptors derive from a woman between 40 and 50 years old with acute COVID-19.

V and J are TRBV11-2 and TRBJ1-4, with no clear D. The V end lost 3 bases, the J end lost 8 bases, and 13 bases lay between the germline ends. Germline CDR1 and CDR2: SGHAT and FQNNGV. The CDR3 runs 14 residues. CDR3 sequence reads: CASSFDGTTEKLFF. CDR3 DNA sequence: TGTGCCAGCAGCTTCGACGGAACTACGGAAAAACTGTTTTTT.

The chain links TRBV6-1 to TRBJ1-2; TRBD1 is a possible D gene (6 bases). The V end lost 0 bases, the J end lost 8 bases, and 13 bases lay between the germline ends. There are 14 residues in the CDR3. Germline values: CDR1 MNHNS, CDR2 SASEGT. The CDR3 sequence: CASSEATGYLGYTF. CDR3 nucleotides: TGTGCCAGCAGTGAAGCTACAGGGTATTTAGGCTACACCTTC.

V usage is TRBV19 and J usage is TRBJ1-1, with a weak D call TRBD1 (6 bases). V lost 2 bases and J lost 11, with 18 bases in between. Germline CDR1 and CDR2: LNHDA and SQIVND (reference sequence). The CDR3 has 14 amino acids. CDR3 amino acids: CASSILELQGEAFF. CDR3 coding DNA: TGTGCCAGTAGTATACTGGAGCTACAGGGAGAGGCTTTCTTT.

V usage is TRBV6-5 and J usage is TRBJ1-1; no clear D. The CDR3 length is 13 residues. Germline loops: CDR1 MNHEY, CDR2 SVGAGI. The V gene lost 7 bases and the J gene lost 1 base, with 10 bases spanning the gap. CDR3 nucleotides: TGTGCCAGCACTATAAACAGGAACACTGAAGCTTTCTTT. Translating gives CASTINRNTEAFF.

The chain links TRBV20-1 to TRBJ1-2; TRBD1 matches 8 bases. CDR3 length equals 14 residues. Trimming at V came to 3 bases and at J to 4 bases, leaving 7 bases not matched to a gene. Germline lookup yields CDR1 DFQATT and CDR2 SNEGSKA (reference sequence). Written as DNA, the CDR3 is TGCAGTGCTAGTTCAGGGGGCACGGGCTATGGCTACACCTTC. The encoded protein is CSASSGGTGYGYTF.

The rearrangement joins TRBV13 to TRBJ1-1, with D possibly TRBD1 on 5 matching bases. The CDR3 covers 14 residues. V was pared by 5 bases and J by 4 bases, with 14 bases between. Germline CDR1 and CDR2: PRHDT and FYEKMQ (reference sequence). The chain's CDR3 is CASSPLGGITEAFF. DNA of the CDR3: TGTGCCAGCAGCCCTCTGGGGGGGATCACTGAAGCTTTCTTT. Full variable domain (missing parts from reference TRBV13 and TRBJ1-1): AAGVIQSPRHLIKEKRETATLKCYPIPRHDTVYWYQQGPGQDPQFLISFYEKMQSDKGSIPDRFSAQQFSDYHSELNMSSLELGDSALYFCASSPLGGITEAFFGQGTRLTVV.

V and J are TRBV10-1 and TRBJ2-2, with 16 positions matching TRBD2. V gave up 6 bases and J gave up 1 base; unmatched junction bases: 5. The CDR3 extends over 18 amino acids. Per germline, CDR1 WNHNN and CDR2 SYGVQD (reference sequence). Here the CDR3 reads CASRGTSGRALNTGELFF. In nucleotides, the CDR3 is TGCGCCAGCAGAGGGACTAGCGGGAGGGCCCTGAACACCGGGGAGCTGTTTTTT.

The chain uses TRBV7-8 and TRBJ1-5; D is ambiguous. V was pared by 1 base and J by 1 base, with 11 bases between. Germline-derived CDR1 and CDR2 are SGHVS and FQNEAQ. CDR3 length: 16 amino acids. CDR3 DNA: TGTGCCAGCAGCTTAGGGGCCCCGAACAGCAATCAGCCCCAGCATTTT. Its translation: CASSLGAPNSNQPQHF.

This clone was seen a few times. The V gene is TRBV19, the J gene TRBJ1-1; 8 nucleotides align to TRBD1. This CDR3 spans 17 amino acids. V trimming: 1 base; J trimming: 0 bases; junction bases outside the gene matches: 7. From germline, CDR1 is LNHDA and CDR2 SQIVND (reference sequence). CDR3 sequence reads: CASSIGTGRDVNTEAFF. The CDR3 bases are TGTGCCAGTAGTATAGGGACAGGGAGGGACGTGAACACTGAAGCTTTCTTT.

The chain is built from TRBV27 and TRBJ1-1, with TRBD1 matching over 7 bases. This CDR3 has 13 amino acids. The germline V gene has CDR1 MNHEY and CDR2 SMNVEV (reference sequence). V shed 6 bases and J 6 bases; nucleotides not matched to a gene: 7. The CDR3 nucleotides are TGTGCCAGCAGAGACAGGGTAAACCCTGAAGCTTTCTTT. Translating it yields CASRDRVNPEAFF.

The chain employs TRBV9 and TRBJ2-7; weak D call: TRBD2 (5 bases). The CDR3 totals 14 residues. The V gene lost 0 bases and the J gene lost 5 bases, with 12 bases spanning the gap. From germline, CDR1 is SGDLS and CDR2 YYNGEE. CDR3 nucleotide sequence: TGTGCCAGCAGCGTAGGAGGAGGCTGGGACGAGCAGTACTTC. This translates into CASSVGGGWDEQYF.

A note on this clone: Different DNA sequences within this sample yield the same CDR3. This chain joins TRBV5-1 and TRBJ1-2; no reliable D call. CDR1 and CDR2 from the germline V gene are SGHRS and YFSETQ. The CDR3 runs to 14 residues. V lost 0 bases to trimming and J lost 1 base, with 7 bases between them. CDR3 DNA sequence: TGCGCCAGCAGCTTGGTCCAAAATAACTATGGCTACACCTTC. It yields the protein CASSLVQNNYGYTF.

The chain recombines TRBV18 with TRBJ2-2; D is ambiguous. The CDR3 has 16 residues. Germline values: CDR1 KGHSH, CDR2 LQKENI. The germline V and J ends were trimmed by 0 bases and 3 bases, with 11 bases remaining between them. CDR3 residues: CASSPPGSRDTGELFF. The CDR3 nucleotides are TGTGCCAGCTCACCACCGGGCAGCCGAGACACCGGGGAGCTGTTTTTT.

This rearrangement joins TRBV30 to TRBJ1-5, with a possible D match to TRBD1 (5 bases). The V end lost 3 bases, the J end lost 6 bases, and 12 bases lay between the germline ends. CDR3 length: 13 amino acids. The V gene's germline CDR1 is GTSNPN and CDR2 SVGIG (reference sequence). CDR3 loop: CAWSQGLSQPQHF. The CDR3, as DNA: TGTGCCTGGAGCCAGGGTTTGAGTCAGCCCCAGCATTTT.

The chain joins TRBV6-1 to TRBJ1-3; D is ambiguous. Trimming stripped 2 bases from V and 0 bases from J, with 8 bases between. From germline, CDR1 is MNHNS and CDR2 SASEGT. CDR3 length: 15 residues. The CDR3 DNA follows: TGTGCCAGCAGTGAATGGGCCTCCTCTGGAAACACCATATATTTT. Protein: CASSEWASSGNTIYF.